This passage covers 9 T cell receptor beta chains from one sample sequenced in a study of cytomegalovirus exposure and HLA in healthy donors. Both 60 Vbeta primers and 13 Jbeta primers went into the PCR. Clones were sequenced by immunoSEQ multiplex PCR, and TCRdb holds only the in-frame ones, with some missing. The table shows 200,000 to 250,000 clones, with over 65% occurring only once. Sequencing input: PBMCs. The source is a man between 18 and 29 years old in good health and CMV-seronegative.

This clone appeared a single time. The J gene is TRBJ2-1, the V gene TRBV6-4; 10 nucleotides match TRBD2. V shed 4 bases, J shed 7 bases, and the junction held 7 bases outside the gene matches. The length of the CDR3 is 15 residues. In germline, CDR1 is MRHNA, CDR2 SNTAGT. The CDR3 DNA sequence: TGTGCCAGCAGTGTAGCGACTAGCGGGCTTAATGAGCAGTTCTTC. This sequence encodes CASSVATSGLNEQFF.

The chain uses TRBV2 and TRBJ1-1; D is ambiguous. The CDR3 runs to 13 residues. Trimming removed 4 bases at V and 1 base at J, with 7 bases between. From germline, CDR1 is SNHLY and CDR2 FYNNEI. CDR3 in DNA: TGTGCCAGCAGTGGACAACAGAACACTGAAGCTTTCTTT. Encoded protein: CASSGQQNTEAFF.

The V gene is TRBV28, the J gene TRBJ2-1, with 7 positions matching TRBD1. Trimming removed 3 bases from V and 4 bases from J; junction bases left unmatched: 9. The CDR3 sequence is 16 residues long. CDR1 is MDHEN, CDR2 SYDVKM, per germline. The CDR3 is CASSLLGQVVYNEQFF. The CDR3 DNA sequence: TGTGCCAGCAGTTTGCTTGGACAGGTAGTATACAATGAGCAGTTCTTC. Based on the CDR3 plus reference TRBV28 and TRBJ2-1, the full variable domain is DVKVTQSSRYLVKRTGEKVFLECVQDMDHENMFWYRQDPGLGLRLIYFSYDVKMKEKGDIPEGYSVSREKKERFSLILESASTNQTSMYLCASSLLGQVVYNEQFFGPGTRLTVL.

This clone has more than one count but fewer than ten. This sequence joins TRBV5-1 and TRBJ2-5; the D gene is possibly TRBD1 (6 bases). V lost 4 bases, J lost 1 base, and 20 bases lay in between. The CDR3 is 17 residues long. Germline-derived CDR1 and CDR2 are SGHRS and YFSETQ. DNA of the CDR3: TGCGCCAGCAGCCGTGCCCTACAGGGAATAGGCCAAGAGACCCAGTACTTC. It encodes CASSRALQGIGQETQYF.

This clone was seen a handful of times. The same CDR3 is also encoded by other DNA sequences in this sample. The rearrangement uses TRBV7-9 and TRBJ2-7; perhaps TRBD1 as D (6 bases). Germline-derived CDR1 and CDR2 are SEHNR and FQNEAQ (reference sequence). V lost 6 bases and J 2 bases, leaving 11 bases between the germline ends. CDR3 size: 13 residues. The CDR3 coding sequence is TGTGCCAGCAGGCCCCAGGGGCCCTACGAGCAGTACTTC. Its translation: CASRPQGPYEQYF.

The rearrangement joins TRBV5-1 to TRBJ2-3; 7 bases are shared with TRBD2. CDR1 and CDR2 (germline): SGHRS, YFSETQ. The V segment lost 4 bases and the J segment 0 bases; nucleotides outside the gene matches: 5. This CDR3 comprises 15 residues. In nucleotides, the CDR3 is TGCGCCAGCAGCGGGGACTATTCTAGCACAGATACGCAGTATTTT. As protein: CASSGDYSSTDTQYF.

This chain connects TRBV7-9 to TRBJ1-1, with D possibly being TRBD1 (5 bases). Trimming removed 0 bases from V and 3 bases from J, with 11 bases in between. CDR1 and CDR2 from the germline V gene are SEHNR and FQNEAQ (reference sequence). The CDR3 loop spans 15 amino acids. In DNA form, the CDR3 reads TGTGCCAGCAGCTTAGCGAAGGGAGGGGACACTGAAGCTTTCTTT. This sequence encodes CASSLAKGGDTEAFF.

This chain connects TRBV19 to TRBJ1-5, with D possibly being TRBD1 (5 bases). The germline V gene encodes CDR1 LNHDA and CDR2 SQIVND (reference sequence). The CDR3 runs to 15 residues. Trimming stripped 6 bases from V and 0 bases from J, with 12 bases between. CDR3 bases: TGTGCCAGTAGCGTGGGGCAGAATAGCAATCAGCCCCAGCATTTT. Protein: CASSVGQNSNQPQHF. Based on the CDR3 plus reference TRBV19 and TRBJ1-5, the full variable domain is DGGITQSPKYLFRKEGQNVTLSCEQNLNHDAMYWYRQDPGQGLRLIYYSQIVNDFQKGDIAEGYSVSREKKESFPLTVTSAQKNPTAFYLCASSVGQNSNQPQHFGDGTRLSIL.

The rearrangement uses TRBV30 and TRBJ2-7; 8 bases match TRBD2. Germline lookup yields CDR1 GTSNPN and CDR2 SVGIG (reference sequence). The CDR3 extends over 12 amino acids. Trimming took 7 bases from V and 2 from J; bases not matched to a gene: 4. Here the CDR3 DNA reads TGTGCCTTTGGAGCGGGGGCCTACGAGCAGTACTTC. Protein product: CAFGAGAYEQYF.